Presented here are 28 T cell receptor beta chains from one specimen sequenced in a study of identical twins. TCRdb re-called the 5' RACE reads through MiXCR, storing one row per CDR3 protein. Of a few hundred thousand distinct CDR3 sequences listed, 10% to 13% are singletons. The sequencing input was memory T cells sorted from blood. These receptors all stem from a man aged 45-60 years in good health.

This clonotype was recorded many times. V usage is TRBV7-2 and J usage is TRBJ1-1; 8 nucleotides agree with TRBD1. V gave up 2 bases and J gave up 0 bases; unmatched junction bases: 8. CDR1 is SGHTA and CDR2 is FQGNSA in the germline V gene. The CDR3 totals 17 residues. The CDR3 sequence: CASSLRLQGGLNTEAFF. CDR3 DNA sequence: TGTGCCAGCAGCTTAAGGCTACAGGGGGGTCTGAACACTGAAGCTTTCTTT.

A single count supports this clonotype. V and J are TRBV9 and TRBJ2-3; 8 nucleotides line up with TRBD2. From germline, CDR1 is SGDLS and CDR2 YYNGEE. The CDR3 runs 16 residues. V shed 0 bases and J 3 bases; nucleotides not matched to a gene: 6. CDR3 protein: CASSVEVGRGTDTQYF. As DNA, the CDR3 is TGTGCCAGCAGCGTAGAGGTCGGGAGGGGAACAGATACGCAGTATTTT.

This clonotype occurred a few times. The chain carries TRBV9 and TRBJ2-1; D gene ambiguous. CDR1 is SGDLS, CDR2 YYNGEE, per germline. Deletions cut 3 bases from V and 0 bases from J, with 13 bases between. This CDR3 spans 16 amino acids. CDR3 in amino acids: CASSGTTGSSYNEQFF. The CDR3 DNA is TGTGCCAGCAGCGGAACGACTGGAAGCTCCTACAATGAGCAGTTCTTC.

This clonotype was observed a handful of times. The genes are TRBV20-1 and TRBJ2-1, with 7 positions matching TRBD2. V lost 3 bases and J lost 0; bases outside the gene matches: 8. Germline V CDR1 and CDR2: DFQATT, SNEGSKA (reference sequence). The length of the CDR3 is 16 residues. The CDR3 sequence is CSASSPSGRSYNEQFF. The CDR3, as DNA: TGCAGTGCTAGTTCGCCTAGCGGACGCTCCTACAATGAGCAGTTCTTC.

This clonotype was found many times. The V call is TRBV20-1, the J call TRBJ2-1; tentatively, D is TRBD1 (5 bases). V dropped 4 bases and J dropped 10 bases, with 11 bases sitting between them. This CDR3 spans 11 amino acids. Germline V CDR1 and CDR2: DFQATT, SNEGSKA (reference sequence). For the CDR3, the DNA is TGCAGTGCTAACCGAAGACAGGAGCAGTTCTTC. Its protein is CSANRRQEQFF.

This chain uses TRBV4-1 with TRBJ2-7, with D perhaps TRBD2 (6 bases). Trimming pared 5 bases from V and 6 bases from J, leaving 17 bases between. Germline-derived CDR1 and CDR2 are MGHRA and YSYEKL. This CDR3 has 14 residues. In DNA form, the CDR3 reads TGCGCCAGCAGCTCCAGAGGAGGGAGCGGCGAGCAGTACTTC. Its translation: CASSSRGGSGEQYF.

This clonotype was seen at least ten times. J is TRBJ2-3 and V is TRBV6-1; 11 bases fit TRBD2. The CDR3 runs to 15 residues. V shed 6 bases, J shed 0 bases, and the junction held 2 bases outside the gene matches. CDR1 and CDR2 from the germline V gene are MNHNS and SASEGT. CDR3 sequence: CASRPSGGSTDTQYF. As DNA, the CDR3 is TGTGCCAGCAGGCCTAGCGGGGGGAGCACAGATACGCAGTATTTT.

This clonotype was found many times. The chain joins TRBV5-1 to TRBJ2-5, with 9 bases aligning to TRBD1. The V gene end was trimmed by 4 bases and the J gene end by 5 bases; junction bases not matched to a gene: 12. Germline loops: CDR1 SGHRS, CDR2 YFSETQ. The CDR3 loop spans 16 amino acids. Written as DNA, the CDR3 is TGCGCCAGCAGCGGGACCGGGACAGGGCGCAGGGAGACCCAGTACTTC. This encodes CASSGTGTGRRETQYF. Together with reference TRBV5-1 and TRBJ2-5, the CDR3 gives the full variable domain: KAGVTQTPRYLIKTRGQQVTLSCSPISGHRSVSWYQQTPGQGLQFLFEYFSETQRNKGNFPGRFSGRQFSNSRSEMNVSTLELGDSALYLCASSGTGTGRRETQYFGPGTRLLVL.

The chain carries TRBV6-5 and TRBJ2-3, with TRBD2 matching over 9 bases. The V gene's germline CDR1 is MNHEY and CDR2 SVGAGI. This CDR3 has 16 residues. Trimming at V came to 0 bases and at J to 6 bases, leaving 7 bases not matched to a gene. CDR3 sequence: CASSYSRGGPSDTQYF. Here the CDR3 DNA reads TGTGCCAGCAGTTACTCGCGGGGGGGCCCGTCTGATACGCAGTATTTT.

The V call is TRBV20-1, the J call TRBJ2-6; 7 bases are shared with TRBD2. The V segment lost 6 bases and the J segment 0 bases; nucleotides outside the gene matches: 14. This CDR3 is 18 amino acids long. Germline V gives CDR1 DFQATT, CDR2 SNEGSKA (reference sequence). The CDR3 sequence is CSATSGGWTNSGANVLTF. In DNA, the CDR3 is TGCAGTGCAACTTCCGGGGGGTGGACGAACTCTGGGGCCAACGTCCTGACTTTC.

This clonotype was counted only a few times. The CDR3 DNA follows: TGTGCCAGCAGTCCCCAGGTGGCTTTGAACACTGAAGCTTTCTTT. Protein sequence: CASSPQVALNTEAFF. The V gene is TRBV7-2, the J gene TRBJ1-1, with unresolved D. The CDR3 consists of 15 residues. Germline V gene data show CDR1 as SGHTA and CDR2 as FQGNSA. Trimming pared 6 bases from V and 0 bases from J, leaving 14 bases between.

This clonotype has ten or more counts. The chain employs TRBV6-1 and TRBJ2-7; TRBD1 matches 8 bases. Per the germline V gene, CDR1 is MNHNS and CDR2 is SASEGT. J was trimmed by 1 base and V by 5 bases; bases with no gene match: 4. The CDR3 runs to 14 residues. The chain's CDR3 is CASSPDRVSYEQYF. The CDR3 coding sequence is TGTGCCAGCAGTCCGGACAGGGTGTCCTACGAGCAGTACTTC.

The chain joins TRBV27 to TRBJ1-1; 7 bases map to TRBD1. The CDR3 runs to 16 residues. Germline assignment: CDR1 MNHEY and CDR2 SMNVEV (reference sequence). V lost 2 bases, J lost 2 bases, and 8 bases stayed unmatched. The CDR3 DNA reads TGTGCCAGCAGTTTAGAGACAGGGAAACTAAACACTGAAGCTTTCTTT. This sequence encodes CASSLETGKLNTEAFF.

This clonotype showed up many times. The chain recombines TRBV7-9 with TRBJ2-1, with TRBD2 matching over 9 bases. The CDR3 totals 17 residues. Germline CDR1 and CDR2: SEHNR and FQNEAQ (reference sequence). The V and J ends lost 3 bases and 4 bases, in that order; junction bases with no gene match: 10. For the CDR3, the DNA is TGTGCCAGCAGCTTCCCGACCGCGGGGGGGCTGTACAATGAGCAGTTCTTC. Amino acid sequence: CASSFPTAGGLYNEQFF.

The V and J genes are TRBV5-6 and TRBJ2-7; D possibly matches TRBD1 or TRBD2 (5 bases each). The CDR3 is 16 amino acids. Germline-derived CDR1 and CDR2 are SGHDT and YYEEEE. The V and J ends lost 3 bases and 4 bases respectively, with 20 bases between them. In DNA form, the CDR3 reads TGTGCCAGCAGCTCGGATCTGGGGGTGTTAGGATACGAGCAGTACTTC. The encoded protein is CASSSDLGVLGYEQYF.

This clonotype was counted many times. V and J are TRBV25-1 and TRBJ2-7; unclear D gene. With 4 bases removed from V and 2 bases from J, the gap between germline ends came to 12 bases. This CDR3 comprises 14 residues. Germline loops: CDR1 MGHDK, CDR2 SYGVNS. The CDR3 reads CASSGVGPTYEQYF. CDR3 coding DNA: TGTGCCAGCAGTGGGGTTGGGCCTACCTACGAGCAGTACTTC.

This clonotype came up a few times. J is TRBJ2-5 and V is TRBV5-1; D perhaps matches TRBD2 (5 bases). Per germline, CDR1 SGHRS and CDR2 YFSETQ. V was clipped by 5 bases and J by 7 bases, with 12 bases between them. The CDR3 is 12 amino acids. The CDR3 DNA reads TGCGCCAGCAGTCAGGACTTCGGGACCCAGTACTTC. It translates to CASSQDFGTQYF. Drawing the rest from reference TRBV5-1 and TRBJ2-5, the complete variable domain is KAGVTQTPRYLIKTRGQQVTLSCSPISGHRSVSWYQQTPGQGLQFLFEYFSETQRNKGNFPGRFSGRQFSNSRSEMNVSTLELGDSALYLCASSQDFGTQYFGPGTRLLVL.

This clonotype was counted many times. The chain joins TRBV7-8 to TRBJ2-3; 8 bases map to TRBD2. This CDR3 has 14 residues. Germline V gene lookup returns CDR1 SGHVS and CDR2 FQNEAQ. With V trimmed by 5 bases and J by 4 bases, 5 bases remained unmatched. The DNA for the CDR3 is TGTGCCAGCAGCCGCCGGGAGGGGGCAGATACGCAGTATTTT. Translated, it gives CASSRREGADTQYF.

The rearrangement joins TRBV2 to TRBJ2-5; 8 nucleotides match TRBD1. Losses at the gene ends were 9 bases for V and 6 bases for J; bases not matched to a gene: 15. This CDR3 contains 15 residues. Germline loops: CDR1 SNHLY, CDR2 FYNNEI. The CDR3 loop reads CASFTLPDRGQTQYF. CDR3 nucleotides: TGTGCCAGTTTTACCCTACCCGACAGGGGACAGACCCAGTACTTC.

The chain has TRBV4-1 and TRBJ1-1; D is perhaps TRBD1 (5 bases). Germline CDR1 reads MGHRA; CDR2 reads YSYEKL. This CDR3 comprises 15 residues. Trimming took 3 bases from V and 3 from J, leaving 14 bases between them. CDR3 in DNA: TGCGCCAGCAGCCACGGGCGGGGACTAGACACTGAAGCTTTCTTT. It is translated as CASSHGRGLDTEAFF.

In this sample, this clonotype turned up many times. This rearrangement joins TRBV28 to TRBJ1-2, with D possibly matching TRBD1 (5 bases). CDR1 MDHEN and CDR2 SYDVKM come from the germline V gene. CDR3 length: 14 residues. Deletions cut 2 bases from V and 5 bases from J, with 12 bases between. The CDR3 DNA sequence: TGTGCCAGCAGTTTACATCCAGGGCGGTATGGCTACACCTTC. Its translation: CASSLHPGRYGYTF.

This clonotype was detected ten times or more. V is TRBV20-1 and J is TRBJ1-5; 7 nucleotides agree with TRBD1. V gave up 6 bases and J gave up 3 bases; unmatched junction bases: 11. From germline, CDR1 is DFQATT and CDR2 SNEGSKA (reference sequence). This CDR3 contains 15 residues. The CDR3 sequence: CSAKPGQYDNQPQHF. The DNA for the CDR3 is TGCAGTGCGAAGCCGGGACAGTATGACAATCAGCCCCAGCATTTT.

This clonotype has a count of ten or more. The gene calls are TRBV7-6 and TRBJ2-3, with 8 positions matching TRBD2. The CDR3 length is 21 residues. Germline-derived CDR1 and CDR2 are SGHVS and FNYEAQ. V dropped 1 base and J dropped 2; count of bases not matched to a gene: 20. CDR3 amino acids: CASSLEDLGTSIVPHTDTQYF. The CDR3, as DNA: TGTGCCAGCAGCTTAGAGGATTTAGGGACTAGTATAGTACCACACACAGATACGCAGTATTTT.

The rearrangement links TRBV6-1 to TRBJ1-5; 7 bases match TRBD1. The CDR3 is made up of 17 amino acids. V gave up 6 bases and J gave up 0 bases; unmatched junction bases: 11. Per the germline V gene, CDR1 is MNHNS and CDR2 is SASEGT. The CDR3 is CASRSGTALLSNQPQHF. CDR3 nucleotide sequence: TGTGCCAGCAGATCCGGGACAGCTCTACTTAGCAATCAGCCCCAGCATTTT.

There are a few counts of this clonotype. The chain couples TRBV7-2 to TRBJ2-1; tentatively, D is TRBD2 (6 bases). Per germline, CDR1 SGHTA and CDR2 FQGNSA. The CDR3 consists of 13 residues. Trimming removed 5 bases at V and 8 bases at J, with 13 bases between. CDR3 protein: CASSAGPYDEQFF. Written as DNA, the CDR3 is TGTGCCAGCAGCGCGGGACCTTACGATGAGCAGTTCTTC. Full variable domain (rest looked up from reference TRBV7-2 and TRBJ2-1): GAGVSQSPSNKVTEKGKDVELRCDPISGHTALYWYRQSLGQGLEFLIYFQGNSAPDKSGLPSDRFSAERTGGSVSTLTIQRTQQEDSAVYLCASSAGPYDEQFFGPGTRLTVL.

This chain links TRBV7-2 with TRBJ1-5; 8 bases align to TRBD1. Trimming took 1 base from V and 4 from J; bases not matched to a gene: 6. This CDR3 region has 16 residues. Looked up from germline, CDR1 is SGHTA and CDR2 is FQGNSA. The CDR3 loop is CASSLGRGLGNQPQHF. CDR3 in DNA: TGTGCCAGCAGCTTAGGCAGGGGGCTGGGAAATCAGCCCCAGCATTTT.

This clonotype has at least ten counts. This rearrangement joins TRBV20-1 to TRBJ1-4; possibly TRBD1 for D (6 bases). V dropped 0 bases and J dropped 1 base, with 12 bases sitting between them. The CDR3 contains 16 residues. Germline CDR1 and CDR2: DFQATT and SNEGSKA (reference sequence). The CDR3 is CSARDGRTETNEKLFF. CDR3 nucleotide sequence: TGCAGTGCTAGAGATGGCCGGACAGAAACTAATGAAAAACTGTTTTTT.

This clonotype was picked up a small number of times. The CDR3, as DNA: TGCAGTGCGGACGGGTGGAATCAGCCCCAGCATTTT. Its translation is CSADGWNQPQHF. The chain couples TRBV20-1 to TRBJ1-5; D call uncertain. CDR3 length: 12 residues. Trimming left V 6 bases short and J 4 bases short, with 10 bases between. CDR1 and CDR2 (germline): DFQATT, SNEGSKA (reference sequence).